This TCR beta chain was sequenced in a study of T cell repertoires in cytomegalovirus infection. Study background: It was the public TCR beta signatures that indicated both CMV infection and matching HLA type.

The CDR3 contains 16 residues. Germline lookup yields CDR1 MDHEN and CDR2 SYDVKM. Trimming at V came to 5 bases and at J to 7 bases, leaving 13 bases not matched to a gene. This clonotype was found a few times. One entry per CDR3 protein results from TCRdb running MiXCR on the reads. This table holds a few hundred thousand distinct CDR3 sequences, 15% to 20% found once. Sequenced sample: CD8+ T cells from PBMCs. The receptor was derived from a human donor in good health (CMV status not recorded). Some clones in this sample may be carry-over from other donors' samples. The chain combines TRBV28 with TRBJ1-5, with 8 bases aligning to TRBD1. DNA for the CDR3: TGTGCCAGCAGTCCGACAGGGGTAAGCACAGGGCAGCCCCAGCATTTT. Its translation: CASSPTGVSTGQPQHF. Full variable domain (remainder filled in from reference TRBV28 and TRBJ1-5): DVKVTQSSRYLVKRTGEKVFLECVQDMDHENMFWYRQDPGLGLRLIYFSYDVKMKEKGDIPEGYSVSREKKERFSLILESASTNQTSMYLCASSPTGVSTGQPQHFGDGTRLSIL.